This TCR beta chain was profiled in a study of blood T cells in healthy people across ages. Donors were systemically healthy Caucasian individuals from Russia aged roughly 6 to 95 years. At least 5.5 micrograms of total RNA were extracted per sample. Of note for this clonotype: Its specificity is not known.

V was pared by 4 bases and J by 10 bases, with 10 bases of the junction left unmatched. Germline V gene sequence: CDR1 SGHTA, CDR2 FQGNSA. The CDR3 has 14 residues. Together with a sample-barcoded 5' primer, a J-beta primer mix was included in a second PCR lasting roughly 6 to 12 cycles. Using its own MiXCR run on the 5' RACE reads, TCRdb lists one record per CDR3 protein. The table shows 550,000 to 650,000 distinct CDR3 sequences, with approximately 30% occurring only once. Whole-study results and caveats: Changes in expanded clonotypes were possibly confounded, as the CMV status of donors was unknown.

The chain joins TRBV7-2 to TRBJ2-1; 7 bases line up with TRBD1. This TCR was recovered from a woman aged 80 or older in good health. Sequenced sample: blood. The CDR3, as DNA: TGTGCCAGCAGCTCACGGACAGGCCGGCGGGAGCAGTTCTTC. Translated: CASSSRTGRREQFF.